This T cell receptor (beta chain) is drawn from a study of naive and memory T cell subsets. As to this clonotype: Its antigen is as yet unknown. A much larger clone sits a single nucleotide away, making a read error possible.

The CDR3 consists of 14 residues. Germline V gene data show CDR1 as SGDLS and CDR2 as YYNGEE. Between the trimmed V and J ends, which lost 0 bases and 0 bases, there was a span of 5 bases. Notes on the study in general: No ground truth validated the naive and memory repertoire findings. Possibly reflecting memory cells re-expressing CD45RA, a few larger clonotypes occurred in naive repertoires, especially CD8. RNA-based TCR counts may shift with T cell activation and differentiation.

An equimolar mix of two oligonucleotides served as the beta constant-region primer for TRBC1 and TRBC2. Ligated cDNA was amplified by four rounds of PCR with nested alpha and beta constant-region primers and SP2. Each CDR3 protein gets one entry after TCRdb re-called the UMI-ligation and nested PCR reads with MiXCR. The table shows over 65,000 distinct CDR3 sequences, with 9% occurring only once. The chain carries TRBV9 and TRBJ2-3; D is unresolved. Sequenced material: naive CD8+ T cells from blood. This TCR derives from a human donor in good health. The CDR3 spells CASSVEGSTDTQYF. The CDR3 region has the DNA TGTGCCAGCAGCGTAGAGGGCAGCACAGATACGCAGTATTTT.